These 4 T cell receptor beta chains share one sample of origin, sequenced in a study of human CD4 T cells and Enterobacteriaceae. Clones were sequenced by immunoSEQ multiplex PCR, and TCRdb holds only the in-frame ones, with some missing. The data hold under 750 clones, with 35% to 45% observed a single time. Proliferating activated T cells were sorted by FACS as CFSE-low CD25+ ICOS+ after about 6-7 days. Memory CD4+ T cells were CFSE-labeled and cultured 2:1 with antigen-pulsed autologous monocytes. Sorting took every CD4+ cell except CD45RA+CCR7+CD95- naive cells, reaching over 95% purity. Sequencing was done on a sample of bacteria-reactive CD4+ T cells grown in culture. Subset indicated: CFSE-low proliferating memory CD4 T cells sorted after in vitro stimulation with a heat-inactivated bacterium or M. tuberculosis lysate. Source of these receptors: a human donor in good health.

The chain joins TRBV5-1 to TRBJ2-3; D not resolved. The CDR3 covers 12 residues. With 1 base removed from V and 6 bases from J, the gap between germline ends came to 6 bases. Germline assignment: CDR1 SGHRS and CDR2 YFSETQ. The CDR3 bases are TGCGCCAGCAGCTTGTCTTGGGATACGCAGTATTTT. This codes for CASSLSWDTQYF.

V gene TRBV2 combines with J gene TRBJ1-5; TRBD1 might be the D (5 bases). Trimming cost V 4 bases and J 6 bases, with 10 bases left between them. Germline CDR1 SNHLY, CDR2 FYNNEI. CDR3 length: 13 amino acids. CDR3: CASSGQPRQPQHF. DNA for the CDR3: TGTGCCAGCAGTGGACAGCCTCGTCAGCCCCAGCATTTT.

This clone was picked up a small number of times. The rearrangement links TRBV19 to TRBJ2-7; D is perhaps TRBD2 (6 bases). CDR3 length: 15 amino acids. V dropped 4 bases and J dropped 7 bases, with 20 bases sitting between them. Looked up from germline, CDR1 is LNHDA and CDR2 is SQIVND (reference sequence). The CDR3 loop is CASSTDRPFAGEQYF. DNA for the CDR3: TGTGCCAGTAGTACCGACAGACCCTTCGCGGGGGAGCAGTACTTC.

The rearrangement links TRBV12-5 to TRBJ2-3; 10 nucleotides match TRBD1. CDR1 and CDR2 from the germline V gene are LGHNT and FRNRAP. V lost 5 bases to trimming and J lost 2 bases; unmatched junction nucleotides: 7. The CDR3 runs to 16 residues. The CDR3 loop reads CASGPGDRGFTDTQYF. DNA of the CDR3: TGTGCTAGTGGTCCCGGGGACAGGGGCTTCACAGATACGCAGTATTTT.